The clone carrying this TCR beta chain was detected only once. Antigen specificity is unknown. Other DNA sequences from this sample encode an identical CDR3 as well. PCR used 60 Vbeta primers and 13 Jbeta primers. Profiling relied on immunoSEQ multiplex PCR, and the TCRdb table lists in-frame clones only, not all of them. Of about 130,000 clones listed, about 84% were seen once; the top ten hold 4%. This CDR3 spans 14 amino acids. Deletions cut 2 bases from V and 8 bases from J, with 10 bases between. CDR1 and CDR2 (germline): SGHTA, FQGNSA. The sample originates from a study of cytomegalovirus exposure and HLA in healthy donors. Looking at the study overall: Researchers found that roughly 81% of 350 to 500 genotyped donors fell within the Caucasian-associated ancestry cluster. Study results and caveats: Earlier results showed most TCR beta V segments being productive about 90% or about 30% of the time.

The sequence came from a man in his late teens or twenties in good health and CMV-seropositive. Sequenced material: PBMCs. The chain has TRBV7-2 and TRBJ1-6; D might be TRBD1 (5 bases). The CDR3 loop is CASSLQGSDSPLHF. Here the CDR3 DNA reads TGTGCCAGCAGCTTACAGGGATCCGATTCACCCCTCCACTTT.